This T cell receptor beta chain is from a study of T cell changes during pregnancy in multiple sclerosis. Clones were sequenced by immunoSEQ multiplex PCR, and TCRdb holds only the in-frame ones, with some missing. The sample has 90,000 or so clones, roughly 90% seen once; the top ten hold around 1.8%. Trimming removed 2 bases at V and 0 bases at J, with 10 bases between. Germline V CDR1 and CDR2: KGHSH, LQKENI. CDR3 length: 15 amino acids. This clonotype was sampled from a female donor in good health, enrolled as a control in a pregnancy study. V is TRBV18 and J is TRBJ1-1; D is undetermined. The source was peripheral blood, collected in the first trimester of pregnancy. The CDR3 DNA reads as TGTGCCAGCTCACCAGTGCGCCAGGTGAACACTGAAGCTTTCTTT. It specifies CASSPVRQVNTEAFF.